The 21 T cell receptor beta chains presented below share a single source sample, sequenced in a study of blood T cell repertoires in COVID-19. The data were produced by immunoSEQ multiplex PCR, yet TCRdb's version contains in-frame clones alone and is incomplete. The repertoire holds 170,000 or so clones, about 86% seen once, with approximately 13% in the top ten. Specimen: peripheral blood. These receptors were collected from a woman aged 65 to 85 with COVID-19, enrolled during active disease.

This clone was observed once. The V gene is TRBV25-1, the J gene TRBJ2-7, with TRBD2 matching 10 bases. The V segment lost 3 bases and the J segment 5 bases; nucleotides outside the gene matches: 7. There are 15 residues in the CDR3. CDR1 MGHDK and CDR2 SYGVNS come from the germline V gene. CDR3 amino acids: CASSDPSGSIHEQYF. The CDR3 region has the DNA TGTGCCAGCAGTGACCCTAGCGGGAGTATCCACGAGCAGTACTTC.

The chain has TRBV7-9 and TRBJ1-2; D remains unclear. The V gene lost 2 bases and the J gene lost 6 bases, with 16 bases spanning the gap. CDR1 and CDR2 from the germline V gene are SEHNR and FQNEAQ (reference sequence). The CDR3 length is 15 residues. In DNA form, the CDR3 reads TGTGCCAGCAGCTTAAATGCCCTAACCCTCCATGGCTACACCTTC. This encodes CASSLNALTLHGYTF.

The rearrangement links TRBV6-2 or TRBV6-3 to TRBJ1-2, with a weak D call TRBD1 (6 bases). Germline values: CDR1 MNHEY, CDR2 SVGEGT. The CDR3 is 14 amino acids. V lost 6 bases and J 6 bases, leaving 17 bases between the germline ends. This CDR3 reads CASSLAGGGHGYTF. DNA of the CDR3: TGTGCCAGCAGCCTCGCTGGGGGCGGGCATGGCTACACCTTC.

This CDR3 is CASSSNGQGTEAFF. CDR3 nucleotide sequence: TGTGCCAGCAGCTCAAACGGGCAGGGCACTGAAGCTTTCTTT. The chain carries TRBV11-2 and TRBJ1-1, with D perhaps matching TRBD1 (5 bases). Germline V CDR1 and CDR2: SGHAT, FQNNGV. V was cut by 4 bases and J by 4 bases, with 13 bases left in between. CDR3 size: 14 residues.

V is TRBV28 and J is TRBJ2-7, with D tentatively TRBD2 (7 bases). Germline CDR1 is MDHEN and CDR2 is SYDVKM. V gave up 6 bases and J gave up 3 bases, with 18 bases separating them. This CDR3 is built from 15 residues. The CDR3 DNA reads TGTGCCAGCAGGGACGGGGGGCCCTTATACTACGAGCAGTACTTC. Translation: CASRDGGPLYYEQYF.

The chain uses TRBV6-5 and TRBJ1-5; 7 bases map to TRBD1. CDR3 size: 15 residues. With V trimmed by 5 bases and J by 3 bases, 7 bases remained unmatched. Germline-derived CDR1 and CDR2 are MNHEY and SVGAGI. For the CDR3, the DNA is TGTGCCAGCAGTCCTCGGACAGGACTCAATCAGCCCCAGCATTTT. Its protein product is CASSPRTGLNQPQHF.

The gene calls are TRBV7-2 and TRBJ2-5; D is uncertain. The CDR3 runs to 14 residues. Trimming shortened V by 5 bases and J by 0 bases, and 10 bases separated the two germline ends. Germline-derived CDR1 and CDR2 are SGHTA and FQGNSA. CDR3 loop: CASSPDWYQETQYF. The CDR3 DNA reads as TGTGCCAGCAGCCCAGACTGGTACCAAGAGACCCAGTACTTC.

The CDR3 is CASKTGESHEQYF. The CDR3 DNA reads TGTGCCAGCAAAACGGGGGAATCCCACGAGCAGTACTTC. The chain employs TRBV27 and TRBJ2-7; tentative D call: TRBD2 (6 bases). The CDR3 length is 13 residues. V was cut by 7 bases and J by 5 bases, with 15 bases left in between. Germline loops: CDR1 MNHEY, CDR2 SMNVEV (reference sequence).

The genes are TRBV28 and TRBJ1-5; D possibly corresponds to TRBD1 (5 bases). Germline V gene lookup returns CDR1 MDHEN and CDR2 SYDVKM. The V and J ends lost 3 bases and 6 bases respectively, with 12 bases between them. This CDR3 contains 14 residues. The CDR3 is CASSLEQASQPQHF. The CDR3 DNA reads TGTGCCAGCAGTTTGGAACAGGCGTCTCAGCCCCAGCATTTT.

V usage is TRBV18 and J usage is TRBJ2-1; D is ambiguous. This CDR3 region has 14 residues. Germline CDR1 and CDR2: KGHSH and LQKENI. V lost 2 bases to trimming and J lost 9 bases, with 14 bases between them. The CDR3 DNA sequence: TGTGCCAGCTCACCAGAGCTCTCCGGGTTTGAGCAGTTCTTC. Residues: CASSPELSGFEQFF.

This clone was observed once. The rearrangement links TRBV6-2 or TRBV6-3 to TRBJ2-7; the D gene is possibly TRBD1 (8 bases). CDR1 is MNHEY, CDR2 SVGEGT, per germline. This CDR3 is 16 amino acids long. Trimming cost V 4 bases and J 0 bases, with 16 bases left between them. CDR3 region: CASSSQQGGSSYEQYF. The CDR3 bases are TGTGCCAGCAGTTCTCAACAGGGGGGGAGCTCCTACGAGCAGTACTTC.

CDR3 region: CASSELAPGVEQFF. The CDR3 nucleotides are TGTGCCAGTAGTGAACTAGCGCCCGGGGTTGAGCAGTTCTTC. The V call is TRBV19, the J call TRBJ2-1; 7 nucleotides line up with TRBD2. The CDR3 contains 14 residues. Per germline, CDR1 LNHDA and CDR2 SQIVND (reference sequence). V lost 5 bases to trimming and J lost 9 bases; unmatched junction nucleotides: 10.

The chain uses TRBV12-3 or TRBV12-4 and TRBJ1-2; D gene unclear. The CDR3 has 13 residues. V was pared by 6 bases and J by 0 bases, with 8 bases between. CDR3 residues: CASSPEPNYGYTF. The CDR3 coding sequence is TGTGCCAGCAGCCCAGAACCTAACTATGGCTACACCTTC.

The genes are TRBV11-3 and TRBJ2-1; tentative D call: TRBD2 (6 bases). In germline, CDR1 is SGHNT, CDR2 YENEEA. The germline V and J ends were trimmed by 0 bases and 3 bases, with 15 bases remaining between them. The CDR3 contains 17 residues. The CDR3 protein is CASSLEGGATLYNEQFF. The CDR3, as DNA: TGTGCCAGCAGCTTAGAGGGGGGAGCTACCCTCTACAATGAGCAGTTCTTC.

CDR3 nucleotide sequence: TGTGCCAGCTCACCACCGAACAGGGGCGGTGGCTACACCTTC. Translating it yields CASSPPNRGGGYTF. The J gene is TRBJ1-2, the V gene TRBV18; 7 nucleotides match TRBD1. Trimming removed 0 bases from V and 7 bases from J; junction bases left unmatched: 5. The germline gives CDR1 KGHSH, CDR2 LQKENI. The CDR3 loop spans 14 amino acids.

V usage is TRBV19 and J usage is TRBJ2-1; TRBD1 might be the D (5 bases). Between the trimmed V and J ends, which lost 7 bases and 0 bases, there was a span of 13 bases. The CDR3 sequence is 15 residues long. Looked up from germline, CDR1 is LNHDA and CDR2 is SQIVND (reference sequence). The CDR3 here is CASNADSSSYNEQFF. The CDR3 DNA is TGTGCCAGTAATGCAGACAGCAGCTCCTACAATGAGCAGTTCTTC.

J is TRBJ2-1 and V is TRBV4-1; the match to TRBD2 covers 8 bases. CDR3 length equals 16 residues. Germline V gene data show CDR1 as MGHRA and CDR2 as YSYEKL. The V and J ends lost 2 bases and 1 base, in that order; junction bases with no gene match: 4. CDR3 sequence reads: CASSQLLAASYNEQFF. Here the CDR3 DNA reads TGCGCCAGCAGCCAATTACTAGCGGCGTCCTACAATGAGCAGTTCTTC.

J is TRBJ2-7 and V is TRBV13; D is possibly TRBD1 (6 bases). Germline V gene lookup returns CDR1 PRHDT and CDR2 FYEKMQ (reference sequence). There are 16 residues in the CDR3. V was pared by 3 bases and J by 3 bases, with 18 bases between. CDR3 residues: CASSLSLRTEVYEQYF. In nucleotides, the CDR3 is TGTGCCAGCAGCTTGAGCCTAAGGACAGAAGTCTACGAGCAGTACTTC.

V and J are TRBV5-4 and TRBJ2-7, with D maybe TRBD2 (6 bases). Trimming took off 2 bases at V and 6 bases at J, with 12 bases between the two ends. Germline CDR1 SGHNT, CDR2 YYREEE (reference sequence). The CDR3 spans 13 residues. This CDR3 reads CASSLSGDLEQYF. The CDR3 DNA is TGTGCCAGCAGCTTATCGGGGGATCTCGAGCAGTACTTC.

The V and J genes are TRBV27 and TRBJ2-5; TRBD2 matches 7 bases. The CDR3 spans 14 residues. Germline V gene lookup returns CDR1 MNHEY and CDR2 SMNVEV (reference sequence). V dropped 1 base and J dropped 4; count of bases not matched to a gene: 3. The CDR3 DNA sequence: TGTGCCAGCAGTTTATTGGGGAGGGGAGAGACCCAGTACTTC. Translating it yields CASSLLGRGETQYF.

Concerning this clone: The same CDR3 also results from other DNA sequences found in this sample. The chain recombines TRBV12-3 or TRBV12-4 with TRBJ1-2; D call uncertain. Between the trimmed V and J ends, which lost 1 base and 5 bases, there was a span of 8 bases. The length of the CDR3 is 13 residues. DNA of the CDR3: TGTGCCAGCAGTTTAGGAGGAGGATATGGCTACACCTTC. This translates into CASSLGGGYGYTF.